Below, 5 T cell receptor beta chains from the same sample are listed, as sequenced in a study of blood T cell repertoires in COVID-19 (dated by TCRdb to between 2020 and 2021). The method was the immunoSEQ multiplex PCR assay. Drawn from immuneACCESS, this table holds only the in-frame rearrangements with V and J called that TCRdb kept. Clones are partly lost; checked studies trace under half to an unresolved V gene and leave the rest unexplained. Present in this sample are 150,000 or so clones, almost 85% of which were seen just once. The ten largest clones take up about 15% of the sample. The sequenced sample was peripheral blood. The source of these receptors is a human donor with acute or convalescent COVID-19. The donor label of this sample is uncertain.

The rearrangement joins TRBV6-5 to TRBJ1-5; 7 nucleotides match TRBD1. Trimming removed 6 bases from V and 5 bases from J; junction bases left unmatched: 7. This CDR3 is built from 14 residues. Per germline, CDR1 MNHEY and CDR2 SVGAGI. The CDR3 sequence is CASRGLQGHQPQHF. The CDR3 DNA sequence: TGTGCCAGCAGGGGTCTACAGGGGCATCAGCCCCAGCATTTT.

This sequence joins TRBV19 and TRBJ1-2, with D possibly TRBD1 on 5 matching bases. CDR1 is LNHDA, CDR2 SQIVND, per germline (reference sequence). This CDR3 contains 12 residues. Trimming pared 10 bases from V and 4 bases from J, leaving 13 bases between. CDR3 DNA: TGTGCCACCCAACAGGACCGCTATGGCTACACCTTC. This sequence encodes CATQQDRYGYTF.

The rearrangement uses TRBV7-2 and TRBJ2-5, with D perhaps matching TRBD2 (5 bases). The V gene lost 1 base and the J gene lost 0 bases, with 21 bases spanning the gap. Germline assignment: CDR1 SGHTA and CDR2 FQGNSA. The CDR3 has 19 amino acids. The CDR3, as DNA: TGTGCCAGCAGCTTAGGGTTCACTCCTTCAACTAGGAACCAAGAGACCCAGTACTTC. Protein product: CASSLGFTPSTRNQETQYF.

This sequence joins TRBV19 and TRBJ1-6; a weak D match, TRBD1 (6 bases). CDR1 is LNHDA, CDR2 SQIVND, per germline (reference sequence). V lost 8 bases, J lost 10 bases, and 18 bases lay in between. The CDR3 totals 14 residues. CDR3 in amino acids: CASSGGRAFSPLHF. CDR3 DNA sequence: TGTGCCAGTTCGGGGGGGCGAGCGTTCTCACCCCTCCACTTT.

The gene calls are TRBV2 and TRBJ1-4; D may be TRBD1 (5 bases). With 0 bases removed from V and 8 bases from J, the gap between germline ends came to 19 bases. This CDR3 has 17 amino acids. Germline V CDR1 and CDR2: SNHLY, FYNNEI. In DNA, the CDR3 is TGTGCCAGCAGTGAAGCGCGAAAGGGGAAGCAGGGCGAAAAACTGTTTTTT. This sequence encodes CASSEARKGKQGEKLFF.